Below, 25 T cell receptor beta chains from the same sample are listed, as sequenced in a study of cytomegalovirus exposure and HLA in healthy donors. Primers for the PCR totalled 60 Vbeta and 13 Jbeta. The repertoire was sequenced with immunoSEQ multiplex PCR; TCRdb's copy has only in-frame clones and lacks some. Of 170,000 or so clones in the sample, about 78% are singletons; the top ten hold approximately 2.5%. The material sequenced was PBMCs. These receptors originate from a man aged 55 to 70 in good health and CMV-seronegative.

This sequence joins TRBV30 and TRBJ2-7; TRBD1 agrees at 7 bases. The CDR3 sequence is 13 residues long. Looked up from germline, CDR1 is GTSNPN and CDR2 is SVGIG (reference sequence). The trim removed 5 bases at V and 3 bases at J, leaving 7 bases unmatched. This CDR3 reads CAWAETGNYEQYF. The CDR3, as DNA: TGTGCCTGGGCGGAGACAGGGAACTACGAGCAGTACTTC.

Regarding this clone: Other DNA sequences in this sample translate to the same CDR3. The chain uses TRBV6-5 and TRBJ1-1; D gene ambiguous. The V gene's germline CDR1 is MNHEY and CDR2 SVGAGI. The germline V and J ends were trimmed by 0 bases and 5 bases, with 13 bases remaining between them. The CDR3 is made up of 15 amino acids. Here the CDR3 reads CASSYSMEGGTEAFF. The CDR3 bases are TGTGCCAGCAGTTACTCGATGGAGGGAGGGACTGAAGCTTTCTTT.

This clone came up a few times. This chain uses TRBV30 with TRBJ1-2, with 8 bases aligning to TRBD1. Germline trimming cut 4 bases from V and 7 bases from J; bases unmatched to any gene: 2. The CDR3 has 11 amino acids. Germline CDR1 reads GTSNPN; CDR2 reads SVGIG (reference sequence). The CDR3 is CAWTGGGGYTF. As DNA, the CDR3 is TGTGCCTGGACAGGGGGCGGTGGCTACACCTTC.

The chain employs TRBV5-4 and TRBJ2-3, with 7 bases lining up with TRBD2. J gave up 5 bases and V 4 bases, and 4 bases lay outside the gene matches. This CDR3 is 13 amino acids long. Germline V gives CDR1 SGHNT, CDR2 YYREEE (reference sequence). CDR3: CASSRTRGDTQYF. The CDR3 DNA is TGTGCCAGCAGCAGGACTAGGGGAGATACGCAGTATTTT.

This CDR3 is CASSPDRDYGYTF. The CDR3 DNA reads as TGTGCCAGCAGCCCAGACAGGGACTATGGCTACACCTTC. The chain has TRBV5-6 and TRBJ1-2; 7 bases fit TRBD1. CDR1 is SGHDT and CDR2 is YYEEEE in the germline V gene. Trimming cost V 4 bases and J 3 bases; bases outside gene matches: 3. This CDR3 is 13 amino acids long.

This chain uses TRBV4-2 with TRBJ2-1, with a possible D match to TRBD1 (6 bases). The germline V and J ends were trimmed by 5 bases and 0 bases, with 8 bases remaining between them. The CDR3 is 14 residues long. Germline V gene sequence: CDR1 LGHNA, CDR2 YNFKEQ. The CDR3 DNA reads as TGTGCCAGCAGCTCCAGGGGCTCCTACAATGAGCAGTTCTTC. Translating it yields CASSSRGSYNEQFF.

The chain joins TRBV14 to TRBJ2-3, with D possibly matching TRBD2 (5 bases). Germline values: CDR1 SGHDN, CDR2 FVKESK. Trimming removed 1 base from V and 6 bases from J, with 11 bases in between. CDR3 length equals 14 residues. CDR3 region: CASSQALLGDTQYF. Here the CDR3 DNA reads TGTGCCAGCAGCCAAGCGCTACTAGGTGATACGCAGTATTTT. The whole variable domain, remainder taken from reference TRBV14 and TRBJ2-3, is EAGVTQFPSHSVIEKGQTVTLRCDPISGHDNLYWYRRVMGKEIKFLLHFVKESKQDESGMPNNRFLAERTGGTYSTLKVQPAELEDSGVYFCASSQALLGDTQYFGPGTRLTVL.

This sequence joins TRBV5-1 and TRBJ1-4; 8 bases map to TRBD1. The CDR3 length is 14 residues. Looked up from germline, CDR1 is SGHRS and CDR2 is YFSETQ. V was clipped by 4 bases and J by 7 bases; unmatched bases: 6. In nucleotides, the CDR3 is TGCGCCAGCAGCGAGCAGGGGGCGCGTGAAAAACTGTTTTTT. Amino acids: CASSEQGAREKLFF.

The chain employs TRBV30 and TRBJ1-2, with TRBD1 matching 9 bases. Germline values: CDR1 GTSNPN, CDR2 SVGIG (reference sequence). The CDR3 has 16 residues. V dropped 2 bases and J dropped 4; count of bases not matched to a gene: 11. The CDR3 sequence: CAWSLRGVDRGYGYTF. For the CDR3, the DNA is TGTGCCTGGAGTCTACGGGGGGTGGACAGGGGCTATGGCTACACCTTC.

This chain connects TRBV2 to TRBJ2-2, with TRBD1 identical over 8 bases. The CDR3 consists of 18 residues. Losses at the gene ends were 0 bases for V and 3 bases for J; bases not matched to a gene: 9. CDR1 is SNHLY, CDR2 FYNNEI, per germline. CDR3 DNA: TGTGCCAGCAGTGAAGCTGGTGGACAGGGTGGGCACACCGGGGAGCTGTTTTTT. It translates to CASSEAGGQGGHTGELFF. The full variable domain, completed using reference TRBV2 and TRBJ2-2, is EPEVTQTPSHQVTQMGQEVILRCVPISNHLYFYWYRQILGQKVEFLVSFYNNEISEKSEIFDDQFSVERPDGSNFTLKIRSTKLEDSAMYFCASSEAGGQGGHTGELFFGEGSRLTVL.

This chain links TRBV29-1 with TRBJ2-2, with D possibly TRBD1 on 6 matching bases. CDR3 length: 14 amino acids. Trimming removed 7 bases from V and 4 bases from J, with 16 bases in between. Germline V gene lookup returns CDR1 SQVTM and CDR2 ANQGSEA. The CDR3 DNA follows: TGCAGCGGTGGGACACTAGGACTCACCGGGGAGCTGTTTTTT. Protein: CSGGTLGLTGELFF.

The chain recombines TRBV5-4 with TRBJ2-7; 10 bases are shared with TRBD2. Germline V gene sequence: CDR1 SGHNT, CDR2 YYREEE (reference sequence). With V trimmed by 1 base and J by 4 bases, 8 bases remained unmatched. The CDR3 is 16 amino acids. CDR3 in DNA: TGTGCCAGCAGCTTGATGGCTAGCGGGAGCCCGTACGAGCAGTACTTC. It yields the protein CASSLMASGSPYEQYF.

This clone is a singleton in its sample. Within the sample, other DNA sequences also encode this same CDR3. V is TRBV19 and J is TRBJ2-7; 10 nucleotides line up with TRBD2. Germline loops: CDR1 LNHDA, CDR2 SQIVND (reference sequence). This CDR3 comprises 15 residues. J was trimmed by 1 base and V by 1 base; bases with no gene match: 1. The CDR3 here is CASSIGTSGSYEQYF. In DNA, the CDR3 is TGTGCCAGTAGTATAGGGACTAGCGGTTCCTACGAGCAGTACTTC.

This clone was picked up one time. The J gene is TRBJ2-1, the V gene TRBV5-1; tentative D call: TRBD2 (6 bases). CDR1 SGHRS and CDR2 YFSETQ come from the germline V gene. V lost 2 bases to trimming and J lost 3 bases, with 12 bases between them. The CDR3 is 15 amino acids. The CDR3 reads CASSFRGVNYNEQFF. As DNA, the CDR3 is TGCGCCAGCAGCTTCCGCGGGGTGAACTACAATGAGCAGTTCTTC.

Note on this clone: One end of the junction is discordant with germline, which a read error may explain. The V call is TRBV7-9, the J call TRBJ2-4, with 9 bases that match TRBD1. The CDR3 consists of 14 residues. CDR1 and CDR2 from the germline V gene are SEHNR and FQNEAQ (reference sequence). The CDR3 bases are TGTTCCAGCAGCTTCGGGGACAGGGTGGACATTCAGTACTTC. Protein: CSSSFGDRVDIQYF.

To note about this clone: Germline and junction disagree at one end, which may indicate a read error. The chain couples TRBV10-3 to TRBJ1-2; D may be TRBD1 (6 bases). The CDR3 extends over 14 amino acids. Looked up from germline, CDR1 is ENHRY and CDR2 is SYGVKD. CDR3 sequence: CASAPGAPNYGYPF. CDR3 bases: TGTGCCAGCGCCCCAGGGGCACCTAACTATGGCTACCCCTTC.

J is TRBJ1-2 and V is TRBV6-1; 7 positions agree with TRBD1. V trimming: 6 bases; J trimming: 4 bases; junction bases outside the gene matches: 5. The CDR3 consists of 13 residues. Looked up from germline, CDR1 is MNHNS and CDR2 is SASEGT. The CDR3 region is CASSPTGLYGYTF. CDR3 DNA: TGTGCCAGCAGCCCGACAGGGCTCTATGGCTACACCTTC.

The chain couples TRBV27 to TRBJ2-1, with 11 bases aligning to TRBD2. This CDR3 region has 15 residues. Germline trimming cut 5 bases from V and 7 bases from J; bases unmatched to any gene: 7. Germline CDR1 and CDR2: MNHEY and SMNVEV (reference sequence). CDR3 in DNA: TGTGCCAGCAGTAATAGCGGGGGGGCGTGGAATGAGCAGTTCTTC. It encodes CASSNSGGAWNEQFF.

This sequence joins TRBV30 and TRBJ1-2, with a tentative D call TRBD1 (6 bases). V shed 2 bases and J shed 7 bases, with 14 bases lying between them. Germline assignment: CDR1 GTSNPN and CDR2 SVGIG (reference sequence). CDR3 length equals 13 residues. CDR3 in amino acids: CAWSFQGQIGYTF. CDR3 sequence (DNA): TGTGCCTGGAGTTTCCAGGGGCAGATTGGCTACACCTTC.

This chain connects TRBV5-4 to TRBJ1-2, with TRBD1 identical over 9 bases. This CDR3 region has 15 residues. In germline, CDR1 is SGHNT, CDR2 YYREEE (reference sequence). V shed 6 bases and J 4 bases; nucleotides not matched to a gene: 10. The DNA of the CDR3 is TGTGCCAGCACCCTACAGGGGGCGGATGGCTATGGCTACACCTTC. This translates into CASTLQGADGYGYTF.

The V gene is TRBV9, the J gene TRBJ2-2, with D possibly TRBD1 on 6 matching bases. V was trimmed by 0 bases and J by 7 bases, leaving 19 bases between them. Germline CDR1 SGDLS, CDR2 YYNGEE. The CDR3 has 17 residues. CDR3 protein: CASSVVLGQRGGGELFF. In DNA, the CDR3 is TGTGCCAGCAGCGTAGTGCTGGGACAACGAGGTGGCGGGGAGCTGTTTTTT.

The V call is TRBV4-1, the J call TRBJ1-4; maybe TRBD1 (6 bases). The CDR3 has 18 residues. V gave up 1 base and J gave up 0 bases, with 15 bases separating them. Germline-derived CDR1 and CDR2 are MGHRA and YSYEKL. The CDR3 DNA is TGCGCCAGCAGCCAAGGGCAGGGGTTCGGTGCAACTAATGAAAAACTGTTTTTT. It codes for CASSQGQGFGATNEKLFF.

The J gene is TRBJ2-7, the V gene TRBV7-6, with a weak D call TRBD2 (5 bases). V was shortened by 2 bases and J by 7 bases, with 12 bases between the two germline ends. The CDR3 is 13 residues long. Germline V gene data show CDR1 as SGHVS and CDR2 as FNYEAQ. The CDR3, as DNA: TGTGCCAGCAGCTTATGGCGCGGAGGAGAGCAGTACTTC. Translated, it gives CASSLWRGGEQYF. Looking up the rest from reference TRBV7-6 and TRBJ2-7 gives the full variable domain: GAGVSQSPRYKVTKRGQDVALRCDPISGHVSLYWYRQALGQGPEFLTYFNYEAQQDKSGLPNDRFSAERPEGSISTLTIQRTEQRDSAMYRCASSLWRGGEQYFGPGTRLTVT.

This chain connects TRBV6-5 to TRBJ2-1; 10 bases are shared with TRBD2. Germline values: CDR1 MNHEY, CDR2 SVGAGI. V dropped 6 bases and J dropped 6; count of bases not matched to a gene: 5. This CDR3 region has 14 residues. The CDR3 spells CASRVPSGSNEQFF. Written as DNA, the CDR3 is TGTGCCAGCAGAGTACCTAGCGGGAGCAATGAGCAGTTCTTC.

The chain combines TRBV7-9 with TRBJ1-2, with D perhaps TRBD1 (6 bases). The CDR3 sequence is 15 residues long. Looked up from germline, CDR1 is SEHNR and CDR2 is FQNEAQ (reference sequence). V shed 1 base and J shed 2 bases, with 11 bases lying between them. The CDR3 spells CASSLGAGENYGYTF. CDR3 coding DNA: TGTGCCAGCAGCTTAGGGGCAGGGGAGAACTATGGCTACACCTTC.